This TCR beta chain is drawn from a study of T cell repertoires in cytomegalovirus infection. TCRdb used MiXCR to reprocess the reads, holding one entry per CDR3 protein. The sample lists over 250,000 distinct CDR3 sequences, around 25% occurring once. Germline CDR1 reads SGHTA; CDR2 reads FQGNSA. The CDR3 has 13 residues. Trimming removed 5 bases at V and 6 bases at J, with 10 bases between. This sequence originates from a human donor in good health (CMV status not recorded). Some clones in this sample may be carry-over from other donors' samples. Material for sequencing was PBMCs. This sequence joins TRBV7-2 and TRBJ2-2; no clear D gene. The CDR3 loop reads CASSPPKAGELFF. The CDR3 region has the DNA TGTGCCAGCAGCCCGCCTAAGGCCGGGGAGCTGTTTTTT.